These 25 T cell receptor beta chains were all obtained from the same sample, sequenced in a study of T-cell memory formation after mild COVID-19. Each CDR3 protein is one row after TCRdb ran MiXCR on the 5' RACE reads. This table holds more than 100,000 distinct CDR3 sequences, 5% to 6.5% found once. The sequenced sample consisted of PBMCs or a T cell subset sorted from them (not recorded which). These receptors were taken from an adult woman who had mild COVID-19 (a few samples of this study predate the infection). Cell type and time point are not known.

The chain employs TRBV30 and TRBJ1-2; perhaps TRBD1 as D (6 bases). Germline loops: CDR1 GTSNPN, CDR2 SVGIG (reference sequence). V lost 3 bases to trimming and J lost 4 bases, with 15 bases between them. The CDR3 consists of 14 residues. CDR3: CAWRTGTGPYGYTF. DNA for the CDR3: TGTGCCTGGAGGACAGGTACAGGGCCCTATGGCTACACCTTC.

This clonotype turned up a few times. The V and J genes are TRBV6-5 and TRBJ2-7; weak D call: TRBD2 (7 bases). The V end lost 4 bases, the J end lost 2 bases, and 21 bases lay between the germline ends. Per the germline V gene, CDR1 is MNHEY and CDR2 is SVGAGI. The CDR3 contains 17 residues. In DNA, the CDR3 is TGTGCCAGCAGTTTTTTGCCCCGAGCGGGACACACCTACGAGCAGTACTTC. It translates to CASSFLPRAGHTYEQYF.

The sample holds a few counts of this clonotype. The chain employs TRBV5-5 and TRBJ1-4; a possible D gene is TRBD1 (6 bases). Germline V gives CDR1 SGHKS, CDR2 YYEKEE (reference sequence). The V gene lost 0 bases and the J gene lost 7 bases, with 16 bases spanning the gap. This CDR3 contains 16 residues. CDR3 in DNA: TGTGCCAGCAGCTTGGGGCCGCCAGGGGTGTCTGAAAAACTGTTTTTT. This codes for CASSLGPPGVSEKLFF.

This clonotype was recorded a few times. The CDR3 protein is CATSRGLTSGSRAYEQFF. Written as DNA, the CDR3 is TGTGCCACCAGCAGAGGCCTGACTAGCGGGAGTCGGGCTTATGAGCAGTTCTTC. The chain couples TRBV15 to TRBJ2-1; 12 nucleotides match TRBD2. After removal of 1 base from V and 8 bases from J, the junction contained 12 bases not matched to a gene. Germline loops: CDR1 LNHNV, CDR2 YYDKDF (reference sequence). The CDR3 consists of 18 residues.

In this sample, this clonotype turned up a few times. This chain uses TRBV5-5 with TRBJ2-1; D may match TRBD1 or TRBD2 (7 bases each). Germline V gives CDR1 SGHKS, CDR2 YYEKEE (reference sequence). V lost 1 base, J lost 7 bases, and 15 bases lay in between. The CDR3 totals 15 residues. The DNA for the CDR3 is TGTGCCAGCAGCTTGAGGGAGGGGGCCCGGAATGAGCAGTTCTTC. It is translated as CASSLREGARNEQFF. Full variable domain (missing parts from reference TRBV5-5 and TRBJ2-1): DAGVTQSPTHLIKTRGQQVTLRCSPISGHKSVSWYQQVLGQGPQFIFQYYEKEERGRGNFPDRFSARQFPNYSSELNVNALLLGDSALYLCASSLREGARNEQFFGPGTRLTVL.

This clonotype was seen more than once but under ten times. The chain couples TRBV29-1 to TRBJ1-2, with D possibly matching TRBD1 (6 bases). Trimming took 6 bases from V and 3 from J, leaving 14 bases between them. The germline V gene has CDR1 SQVTM and CDR2 ANQGSEA. There are 13 residues in the CDR3. The CDR3 DNA reads TGCAGCGTCTCGGGGGGGCGAGACTATGGCTACACCTTC. This codes for CSVSGGRDYGYTF.

The sample holds many counts of this clonotype. The V call is TRBV12-3 or TRBV12-4, the J call TRBJ1-1; no definite D call. The CDR3 is 13 amino acids. The V gene lost 3 bases and the J gene lost 1 base, with 6 bases spanning the gap. The CDR3 is CASSFAANTEAFF. The DNA for the CDR3 is TGTGCCAGCAGTTTCGCAGCGAACACTGAAGCTTTCTTT.

The chain combines TRBV12-3 or TRBV12-4 with TRBJ1-1; no reliable D call. This CDR3 spans 14 amino acids. Deletions cut 0 bases from V and 10 bases from J, with 15 bases between. CDR3 sequence: CASSLAGIQTGAFF. The CDR3 DNA is TGTGCCAGCAGTTTAGCAGGCATCCAAACCGGAGCTTTCTTT.

The chain links TRBV11-2 to TRBJ1-6, with a weak D call TRBD1 (5 bases). The V end was cut by 5 bases, the J end by 6 bases, with 11 bases between. This CDR3 comprises 14 residues. Per germline, CDR1 SGHAT and CDR2 FQNNGV. CDR3: CASSTRQSNSPLHF. CDR3 coding DNA: TGTGCCAGCAGCACCCGACAGTCTAATTCACCCCTCCACTTT.

V and J are TRBV30 and TRBJ1-3; D is undetermined. V lost 0 bases to trimming and J lost 0 bases, with 6 bases between them. CDR1 and CDR2 from the germline V gene are GTSNPN and SVGIG (reference sequence). This CDR3 has 14 residues. The CDR3 reads CAWSVPGSGNTIYF. Here the CDR3 DNA reads TGTGCCTGGAGTGTCCCGGGCTCTGGAAACACCATATATTTT.

This clonotype was seen many times. The chain uses TRBV4-2 and TRBJ2-7; 7 bases map to TRBD1. Per germline, CDR1 LGHNA and CDR2 YNFKEQ. This CDR3 has 17 residues. V dropped 1 base and J dropped 0; count of bases not matched to a gene: 9. The CDR3 DNA is TGTGCCAGCAGCCAAGGATCAGGGGGTATCCCCTCCTACGAGCAGTACTTC. Translating gives CASSQGSGGIPSYEQYF.

The sample holds many counts of this clonotype. This chain links TRBV7-2 with TRBJ1-1; D unresolved. The CDR3 totals 15 residues. V lost 3 bases to trimming and J lost 4 bases, with 15 bases between them. Germline loops: CDR1 SGHTA, CDR2 FQGNSA. CDR3 DNA: TGTGCCAGCAGCTTCGTTCGAGGGTCAGGCACTGAAGCTTTCTTT. Its translation is CASSFVRGSGTEAFF.

The J gene is TRBJ2-1, the V gene TRBV21-1; whether TRBD1, the table's D call, matches the DNA was not checked. TRBV21-1 is flagged as a pseudogene. The CDR3 runs 17 residues. Here the CDR3 DNA reads TGTGCCAGCAGCAAGCCGTCTCTCGGACAGGGGAGCAATGAGCAGTTCTTC. Residues: CASSKPSLGQGSNEQFF.

In this sample, this clonotype turned up a few times. The V call is TRBV9, the J call TRBJ1-4, with a weak D call TRBD1 (6 bases). The CDR3 spans 15 residues. The V end lost 0 bases, the J end lost 7 bases, and 13 bases lay between the germline ends. Per germline, CDR1 SGDLS and CDR2 YYNGEE. The CDR3 sequence: CASSVDRVFGEKLFF. The DNA of the CDR3 is TGTGCCAGCAGCGTAGACAGGGTATTTGGTGAAAAACTGTTTTTT.

This clonotype occurred many times. V and J are TRBV7-9 and TRBJ2-1; 8 bases are a match to TRBD2. Germline V CDR1 and CDR2: SEHNR, FQNEAQ (reference sequence). The CDR3 totals 16 residues. After removal of 7 bases from V and 1 base from J, the junction contained 9 bases not matched to a gene. This chain's CDR3 is CASTTGGPRSYNEQFF. The CDR3 DNA reads as TGTGCCAGCACCACGGGAGGGCCCCGTTCCTACAATGAGCAGTTCTTC. Full variable domain (outside the CDR3, taken from reference TRBV7-9 and TRBJ2-1): DTGVSQNPRHKITKRGQNVTFRCDPISEHNRLYWYRQTLGQGPEFLTYFQNEAQLEKSRLLSDRFSAERPKGSFSTLEIQRTEQGDSAMYLCASTTGGPRSYNEQFFGPGTRLTVL.

In this sample, this clonotype turned up many times. As DNA, the CDR3 is TGTGCCAGCAGCCCCCGACAGGGGGGGATTGGCCCTAACACTGAAGCTTTCTTT. This codes for CASSPRQGGIGPNTEAFF. This chain uses TRBV7-6 with TRBJ1-1, with 9 bases aligning to TRBD1. The CDR3 sequence is 18 residues long. Germline values: CDR1 SGHVS, CDR2 FNYEAQ. The V gene end was trimmed by 5 bases and the J gene end by 2 bases; junction bases not matched to a gene: 15.

This clonotype was seen at least ten times. The rearrangement uses TRBV7-9 and TRBJ2-2; 7 bases match TRBD2. The CDR3 consists of 14 residues. With V trimmed by 3 bases and J by 3 bases, 1 base remained unmatched. Germline values: CDR1 SEHNR, CDR2 FQNEAQ (reference sequence). This chain's CDR3 is CASSFRGDTGELFF. The CDR3 DNA sequence: TGTGCCAGCAGCTTCCGGGGGGACACCGGGGAGCTGTTTTTT.

Only a few counts were recorded for this clonotype. J is TRBJ2-1 and V is TRBV5-1; D tentatively fits TRBD1 or TRBD2 (6 bases each). The CDR3 contains 13 residues. Germline assignment: CDR1 SGHRS and CDR2 YFSETQ. The V end was cut by 4 bases, the J end by 8 bases, with 13 bases between. The CDR3 DNA reads TGCGCCAGCAGCGGAGGGGGGCTGGATGAGCAGTTCTTC. Translating gives CASSGGGLDEQFF.

Only a few counts were recorded for this clonotype. The rearrangement links TRBV5-1 to TRBJ2-2, with 7 bases fitting TRBD1. Trimming at V came to 5 bases and at J to 0 bases, leaving 1 base not matched to a gene. The CDR3 sequence is 14 residues long. The germline gives CDR1 SGHRS, CDR2 YFSETQ. The DNA of the CDR3 is TGCGCCAGCAGGGGACAGACGAACACCGGGGAGCTGTTTTTT. This translates into CASRGQTNTGELFF.

This clonotype was seen more than once but under ten times. This chain links TRBV7-2 with TRBJ2-7, with a tentative D call TRBD2 (6 bases). CDR3 size: 14 residues. The ends were cut back, 1 base at V and 3 bases at J, with 10 bases in the middle. Per the germline V gene, CDR1 is SGHTA and CDR2 is FQGNSA. The chain's CDR3 is CASSLESGGYEQYF. The CDR3 DNA reads TGTGCCAGCAGCTTAGAGTCCGGGGGCTACGAGCAGTACTTC.

This clonotype appeared many times. The chain couples TRBV6-5 to TRBJ2-2, with TRBD2 matching over 11 bases. V was clipped by 6 bases and J by 4 bases; unmatched bases: 7. This CDR3 is built from 16 residues. Germline assignment: CDR1 MNHEY and CDR2 SVGAGI. Here the CDR3 reads CASSPLAGVITGELFF. DNA of the CDR3: TGTGCCAGCAGCCCACTAGCGGGGGTTATCACCGGGGAGCTGTTTTTT.

This clonotype occurred many times. V gene TRBV5-1 combines with J gene TRBJ2-5; maybe TRBD2 (5 bases). V lost 4 bases and J lost 3, with 10 bases in between. The CDR3 has 13 residues. CDR1 is SGHRS, CDR2 YFSETQ, per germline. Written as DNA, the CDR3 is TGCGCCAGCAGCAGAACTAGAGAAGAGACCCAGTACTTC. Translation: CASSRTREETQYF.

This clonotype was seen only a few times. The V and J genes are TRBV5-5 and TRBJ1-2; D might be TRBD1 (6 bases). V was shortened by 1 base and J by 4 bases, with 8 bases between the two germline ends. CDR1 is SGHKS, CDR2 YYEKEE, per germline (reference sequence). The length of the CDR3 is 13 residues. The CDR3 DNA is TGTGCCAGCAGCTTGTCAGGGGCCTATGGCTACACCTTC. The encoded protein is CASSLSGAYGYTF.

The chain combines TRBV7-6 with TRBJ2-5; no clear D. The CDR3 runs to 12 residues. The germline CDR1 and CDR2 sequences are SGHVS and FNYEAQ. The V and J ends lost 1 base and 8 bases respectively, with 8 bases between them. The CDR3 loop reads CASSLGHRTQYF. CDR3 DNA sequence: TGTGCCAGCAGCTTAGGGCACCGAACCCAGTACTTC.

This clonotype was seen only once. The chain is built from TRBV14 and TRBJ1-1; 7 nucleotides agree with TRBD1. This CDR3 spans 16 amino acids. V was pared by 0 bases and J by 0 bases, with 4 bases of the junction left unmatched. CDR1 and CDR2 from the germline V gene are SGHDN and FVKESK. The CDR3 loop is CASSQDRGNLNTEAFF. The CDR3 DNA reads as TGTGCCAGCAGCCAAGACAGGGGGAACTTGAACACTGAAGCTTTCTTT.